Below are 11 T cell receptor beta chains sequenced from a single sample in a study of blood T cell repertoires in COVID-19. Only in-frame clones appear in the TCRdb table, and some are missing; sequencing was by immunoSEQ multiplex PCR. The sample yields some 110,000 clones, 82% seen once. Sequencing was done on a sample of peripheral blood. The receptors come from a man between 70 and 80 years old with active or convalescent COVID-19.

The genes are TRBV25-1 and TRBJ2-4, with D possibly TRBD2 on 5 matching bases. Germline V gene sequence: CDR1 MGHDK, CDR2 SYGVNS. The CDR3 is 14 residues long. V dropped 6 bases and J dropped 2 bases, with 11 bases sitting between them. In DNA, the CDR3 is TGTGCCAGCAGCGGGGTTGGTTCCAAAAACATTCAGTACTTC. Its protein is CASSGVGSKNIQYF.

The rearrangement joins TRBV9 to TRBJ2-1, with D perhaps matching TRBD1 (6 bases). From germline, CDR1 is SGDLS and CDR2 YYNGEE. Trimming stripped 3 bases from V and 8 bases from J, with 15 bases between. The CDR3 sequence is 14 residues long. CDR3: CASSATGFVDEQFF. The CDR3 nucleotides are TGTGCCAGCAGCGCAACAGGGTTCGTCGATGAGCAGTTCTTC.

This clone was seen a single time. CDR3 loop: CASSGGFGQPQHF. The DNA of the CDR3 is TGTGCCAGCTCGGGGGGCTTTGGACAGCCCCAGCATTTT. The chain carries TRBV11-3 and TRBJ1-5, with a weak D call TRBD1 (6 bases). CDR1 is SGHNT, CDR2 YENEEA, per germline. Trimming cost V 8 bases and J 7 bases, with 15 bases left between them. This CDR3 is 13 amino acids long.

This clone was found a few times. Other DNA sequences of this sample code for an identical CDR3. This CDR3 reads CASSISYEQYF. CDR3 in DNA: TGTGCCAGCAGCATTAGCTACGAGCAGTACTTC. V gene TRBV11-2 combines with J gene TRBJ2-7; D is uncertain. Germline assignment: CDR1 SGHAT and CDR2 FQNNGV. There are 11 residues in the CDR3. V was clipped by 5 bases and J by 3 bases, with 5 bases between them.

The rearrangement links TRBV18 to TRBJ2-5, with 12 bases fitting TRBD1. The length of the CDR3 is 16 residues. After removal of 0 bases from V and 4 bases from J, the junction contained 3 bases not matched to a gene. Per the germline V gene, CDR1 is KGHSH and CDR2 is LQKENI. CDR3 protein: CASSPPGQGARETQYF. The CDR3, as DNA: TGTGCCAGCTCACCACCGGGACAGGGGGCCAGAGAGACCCAGTACTTC.

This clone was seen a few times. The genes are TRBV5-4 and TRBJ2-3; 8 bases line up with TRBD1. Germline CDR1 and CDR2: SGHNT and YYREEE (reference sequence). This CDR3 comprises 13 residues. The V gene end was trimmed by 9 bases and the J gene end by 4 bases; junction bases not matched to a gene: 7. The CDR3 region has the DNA TGTGCCACCCTGGACAGGGACGCAGATACGCAGTATTTT. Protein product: CATLDRDADTQYF.

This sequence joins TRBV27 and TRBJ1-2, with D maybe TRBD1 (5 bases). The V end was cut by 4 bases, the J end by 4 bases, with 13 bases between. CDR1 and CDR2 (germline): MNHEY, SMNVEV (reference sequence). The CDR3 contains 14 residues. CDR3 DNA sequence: TGTGCCAGCAGTTCTACAGGTTCAACCTATGGCTACACCTTC. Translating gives CASSSTGSTYGYTF.

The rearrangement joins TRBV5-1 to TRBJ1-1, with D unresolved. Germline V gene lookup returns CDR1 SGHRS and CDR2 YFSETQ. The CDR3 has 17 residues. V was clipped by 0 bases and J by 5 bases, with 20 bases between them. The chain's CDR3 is CASSLGASGRAETEAFF. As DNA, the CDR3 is TGCGCCAGCAGCTTGGGAGCGTCGGGTAGAGCGGAAACTGAAGCTTTCTTT.

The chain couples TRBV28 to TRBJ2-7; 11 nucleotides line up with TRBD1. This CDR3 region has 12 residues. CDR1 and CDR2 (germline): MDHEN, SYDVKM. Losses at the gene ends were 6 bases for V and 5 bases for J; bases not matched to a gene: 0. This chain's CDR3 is CASRDRGHEQYF. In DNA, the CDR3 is TGTGCCAGCAGGGACAGGGGGCACGAGCAGTACTTC.

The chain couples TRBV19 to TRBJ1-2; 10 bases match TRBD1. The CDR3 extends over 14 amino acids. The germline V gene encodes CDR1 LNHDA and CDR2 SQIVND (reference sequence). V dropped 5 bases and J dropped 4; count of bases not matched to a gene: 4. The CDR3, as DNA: TGTGCCAGTAGTCTAGGACAGGGGGTCTATGGCTACACCTTC. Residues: CASSLGQGVYGYTF.

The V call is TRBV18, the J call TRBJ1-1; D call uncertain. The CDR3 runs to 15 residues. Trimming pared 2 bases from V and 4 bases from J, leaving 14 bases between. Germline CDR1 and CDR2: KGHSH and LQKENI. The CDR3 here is CASSPRQAPVTEAFF. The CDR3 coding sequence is TGTGCCAGCTCACCAAGGCAGGCCCCCGTCACTGAAGCTTTCTTT.